This TCR beta chain emerged from a study of T-cell memory formation after mild COVID-19. Germline values: CDR1 MNHEY, CDR2 SVGAGI. The germline V and J ends were trimmed by 4 bases and 3 bases, with 8 bases remaining between them. CDR3 size: 13 residues. From the 5' RACE reads, TCRdb called clonotypes with MiXCR, one entry per CDR3 protein. The sample has 34,000 or so distinct CDR3 sequences, approximately 7.7% seen once. This clonotype was seen many times. The chain is built from TRBV6-5 and TRBJ2-3; possibly TRBD2 for D (6 bases). The source is a young man who had mild COVID-19 (a few samples of this study predate the infection). Cell type and time point are not known. Sequencing used PBMCs or a T cell subset sorted from them (not recorded which). The CDR3 DNA follows: TGTGCCAGCAGTTCCCGGGGGACAGATACGCAGTATTTT. It translates to CASSSRGTDTQYF.